Shown below are 32 T cell receptor beta chains from a single sample sequenced in a study of blood T cell repertoires in COVID-19. The protocol was immunoSEQ multiplex PCR, while the TCRdb copy is restricted to in-frame clones and leaves out a portion. The table lists about 350,000 clones, about 88% of them singletons, with about 7% in the top ten. What was sequenced was peripheral blood. The receptors originated from a woman aged 70-85 years with COVID-19, enrolled during active disease.

This sequence joins TRBV7-9 and TRBJ1-6; 8 positions agree with TRBD1. Germline V lookup: CDR1 SEHNR, CDR2 FQNEAQ (reference sequence). V lost 3 bases and J lost 12; bases outside the gene matches: 10. CDR3 length: 15 residues. CDR3: CASSFLGQGGVPLHF. The CDR3 DNA is TGTGCCAGCAGCTTCTTAGGACAGGGAGGTGTACCCCTCCACTTT.

This sequence joins TRBV28 and TRBJ2-1; 12 bases are a match to TRBD2. Germline values: CDR1 MDHEN, CDR2 SYDVKM. With V trimmed by 2 bases and J by 8 bases, 13 bases remained unmatched. There are 18 residues in the CDR3. The CDR3 nucleotides read TGTGCCAGCAGTTTAGGAGGGCTAGCGGGGGGGCCAACACATGAGCAGTTCTTC. It translates to CASSLGGLAGGPTHEQFF.

Only a few counts were recorded for this clone. The chain carries TRBV9 and TRBJ2-1, with a weak D call TRBD2 (6 bases). Germline values: CDR1 SGDLS, CDR2 YYNGEE. V gave up 4 bases and J gave up 10 bases, with 15 bases separating them. The CDR3 has 13 residues. The CDR3 DNA sequence: TGTGCCAGCAGCCCCTGGCTAGCGAACGAGCAGTTCTTC. Translation: CASSPWLANEQFF.

The chain combines TRBV3-1 (or the pseudogene TRBV3-2) with TRBJ2-1, with D possibly matching TRBD1 (6 bases). The CDR3 length is 14 residues. Trimming removed 4 bases at V and 9 bases at J, with 16 bases between. CDR1 is LGHDT, CDR2 YNNKEL, per germline (reference sequence). For the CDR3, the DNA is TGTGCCAGCAGCCGGGGGCTAATTTTAACTGAGCAGTTCTTC. It encodes CASSRGLILTEQFF.

V is TRBV5-6 and J is TRBJ1-1, with D perhaps TRBD1 (6 bases). V lost 4 bases, J lost 4 bases, and 11 bases lay in between. Germline V gene data show CDR1 as SGHDT and CDR2 as YYEEEE. The CDR3 length is 13 residues. The CDR3, as DNA: TGTGCCAGCAGCACAGGGTTGGGCACTGAAGCTTTCTTT. Translating it yields CASSTGLGTEAFF.

This chain links TRBV5-1 with TRBJ2-3, with a weak D call TRBD1 (5 bases). Germline CDR1 is SGHRS and CDR2 is YFSETQ. V dropped 5 bases and J dropped 2 bases, with 12 bases sitting between them. CDR3 length equals 14 residues. CDR3 sequence reads: CASRKEGDTDTQYF. As DNA, the CDR3 is TGCGCCAGCAGGAAAGAAGGGGACACAGATACGCAGTATTTT.

This chain links TRBV12-5 with TRBJ1-5, with D possibly being TRBD1 (5 bases). The V end was cut by 1 base, the J end by 8 bases, with 9 bases between. There are 13 residues in the CDR3. In germline, CDR1 is LGHNT, CDR2 FRNRAP. As DNA, the CDR3 is TGTGCTAGTGGTTTGGGCTCGGGGGAGCCCCAGCATTTT. Protein: CASGLGSGEPQHF. Supplemented by reference TRBV12-5 and TRBJ1-5, the full variable domain reads DARVTQTPRHKVTEMGQEVTMRCQPILGHNTVFWYRQTMMQGLELLAYFRNRAPLDDSGMPKDRFSAEMPDATLATLKIQPSEPRDSAVYFCASGLGSGEPQHFGDGTRLSIL.

V is TRBV6-6 and J is TRBJ1-2; D call uncertain. Between the trimmed V and J ends, which lost 2 bases and 3 bases, there was a span of 10 bases. The CDR3 has 14 amino acids. Germline values: CDR1 MNHNY, CDR2 SVGAGI (reference sequence). This chain's CDR3 is CASSYAGMDYGYTF. For the CDR3, the DNA is TGTGCCAGCAGTTACGCGGGGATGGACTATGGCTACACCTTC.

The rearrangement links TRBV12-3 or TRBV12-4 to TRBJ1-2; a possible D gene is TRBD1 (5 bases). This CDR3 has 12 residues. Trimming removed 3 bases from V and 8 bases from J, with 10 bases in between. CDR3 nucleotides: TGTGCCAGCAGTTTTGGGGCGGGAGGCTACACCTTC. Protein sequence: CASSFGAGGYTF.

The chain has TRBV4-1 and TRBJ2-3, with D possibly TRBD2 on 6 matching bases. The length of the CDR3 is 16 residues. The V gene lost 4 bases and the J gene lost 0 bases, with 14 bases spanning the gap. Germline V gene sequence: CDR1 MGHRA, CDR2 YSYEKL. CDR3 residues: CASSPQAGTSTDTQYF. The CDR3 DNA follows: TGCGCCAGCAGCCCACAAGCGGGTACTAGCACAGATACGCAGTATTTT.

V gene TRBV6-2 or TRBV6-3 combines with J gene TRBJ1-1; the match to TRBD1 covers 7 bases. J was trimmed by 1 base and V by 4 bases; bases with no gene match: 9. Germline assignment: CDR1 MNHEY and CDR2 SVGEGT. This CDR3 has 16 amino acids. The CDR3 DNA reads TGTGCCAGCAGTTCCCTCCGACAGGGAGAGAACACTGAAGCTTTCTTT. Translation gives CASSSLRQGENTEAFF.

The chain employs TRBV4-3 and TRBJ2-7; D is perhaps TRBD2 (6 bases). V was cut by 4 bases and J by 3 bases, with 19 bases left in between. CDR3 length: 16 amino acids. CDR1 LGHNA and CDR2 YSLEER come from the germline V gene. The CDR3 coding sequence is TGCGCCAGCAGCCCCGGAGACGGGACTGATCACTACGAGCAGTACTTC. Translated, it gives CASSPGDGTDHYEQYF.

The J gene is TRBJ1-3, the V gene TRBV6-5; D call uncertain. V gave up 2 bases and J gave up 2 bases, with 13 bases separating them. The CDR3 runs to 16 residues. CDR1 is MNHEY, CDR2 SVGAGI, per germline. The chain's CDR3 is CASSYSRLRAGNTIYF. CDR3 coding DNA: TGTGCCAGCAGTTACAGTAGATTGAGGGCTGGAAACACCATATATTTT.

The rearrangement uses TRBV9 and TRBJ1-3, with 8 bases lining up with TRBD1. Trimming at V came to 3 bases and at J to 4 bases, leaving 6 bases not matched to a gene. Germline-derived CDR1 and CDR2 are SGDLS and YYNGEE. The CDR3 is made up of 15 amino acids. The DNA for the CDR3 is TGTGCCAGCAGCGGCCCCCGGACAGGGGGAAACACCATATATTTT. Its translation: CASSGPRTGGNTIYF.

This chain joins TRBV27 and TRBJ1-1; 10 bases agree with TRBD1. The CDR3 length is 13 residues. Germline trimming cut 8 bases from V and 1 base from J; bases unmatched to any gene: 1. Germline CDR1 reads MNHEY; CDR2 reads SMNVEV (reference sequence). The CDR3 DNA is TGTGCCAGCGGGGACAGGGGGAACACTGAAGCTTTCTTT. Protein sequence: CASGDRGNTEAFF.

For the CDR3, the DNA is TGTGCCAGCAGCGCAACACAGGGATCGGGCACTGAAGCTTTCTTT. This sequence encodes CASSATQGSGTEAFF. V and J are TRBV9 and TRBJ1-1; D possibly corresponds to TRBD1 (6 bases). Germline lookup yields CDR1 SGDLS and CDR2 YYNGEE. Trimming took off 3 bases at V and 4 bases at J, with 16 bases between the two ends. The CDR3 covers 15 residues.

The chain links TRBV28 to TRBJ1-6; D might be TRBD1 (5 bases). The CDR3 runs 14 residues. Trimming stripped 4 bases from V and 10 bases from J, with 14 bases between. Germline assignment: CDR1 MDHEN and CDR2 SYDVKM. The CDR3, as DNA: TGTGCCAGCAGTTACAGGAGGGTTGAGTCACCCCTCCACTTT. Translation: CASSYRRVESPLHF.

The chain joins TRBV29-1 to TRBJ1-5, with a tentative D call TRBD1 (6 bases). This CDR3 has 13 residues. Trimming cost V 4 bases and J 5 bases, with 12 bases left between them. Per germline, CDR1 SQVTM and CDR2 ANQGSEA. CDR3 in amino acids: CSVASGDDQPQHF. The CDR3 bases are TGCAGCGTTGCTTCAGGGGATGATCAGCCCCAGCATTTT.

V is TRBV27 and J is TRBJ1-5; D may be TRBD1 (6 bases). V was pared by 6 bases and J by 6 bases, with 15 bases between. The germline V gene encodes CDR1 MNHEY and CDR2 SMNVEV (reference sequence). The CDR3 has 14 residues. The CDR3 loop reads CASRPRGLAQPQHF. In DNA, the CDR3 is TGTGCCAGCAGGCCAAGGGGGTTGGCTCAGCCCCAGCATTTT.

The chain employs TRBV30 and TRBJ2-5, with 10 bases that match TRBD2. Trimming removed 4 bases from V and 2 bases from J; junction bases left unmatched: 10. Germline CDR1 GTSNPN, CDR2 SVGIG (reference sequence). This CDR3 spans 16 amino acids. CDR3 region: CAWKSFSGGKQETQYF. The CDR3 DNA reads as TGTGCCTGGAAGAGTTTTAGCGGGGGGAAACAAGAGACCCAGTACTTC.

The genes are TRBV4-1 and TRBJ2-5; 7 nucleotides line up with TRBD1. This CDR3 region has 16 residues. V dropped 3 bases and J dropped 5; count of bases not matched to a gene: 12. Per the germline V gene, CDR1 is MGHRA and CDR2 is YSYEKL. The CDR3 DNA is TGCGCCAGCAGCCACAATTATCCGGGACAGCCTGAGACCCAGTACTTC. Encoded protein: CASSHNYPGQPETQYF.

This clone was counted a few times. The CDR3 is CASSVGTGDNEQFF. As DNA, the CDR3 is TGCGCCAGCAGTGTTGGGACAGGGGACAATGAGCAGTTCTTC. The chain employs TRBV10-2 and TRBJ2-1, with 10 bases that match TRBD1. Germline V CDR1 and CDR2: WSHSY, SAAADI. V dropped 4 bases and J dropped 5; count of bases not matched to a gene: 2. The CDR3 sequence is 14 residues long.

The chain carries TRBV28 and TRBJ1-4; a weak D match, TRBD1 (6 bases). The CDR3 runs to 15 residues. Germline values: CDR1 MDHEN, CDR2 SYDVKM. Deletions cut 1 base from V and 7 bases from J, with 13 bases between. Written as DNA, the CDR3 is TGTGCCAGCAGTTTATCGACAGGAATGGGTGAAAAACTGTTTTTT. Encoded protein: CASSLSTGMGEKLFF. Using reference TRBV28 and TRBJ1-4 for the parts outside the CDR3, the full variable domain is DVKVTQSSRYLVKRTGEKVFLECVQDMDHENMFWYRQDPGLGLRLIYFSYDVKMKEKGDIPEGYSVSREKKERFSLILESASTNQTSMYLCASSLSTGMGEKLFFGSGTQLSVL.

The chain combines TRBV19 with TRBJ1-5; TRBD1 might be the D (5 bases). Trimming shortened V by 3 bases and J by 3 bases, and 15 bases separated the two germline ends. The length of the CDR3 is 16 residues. Germline lookup yields CDR1 LNHDA and CDR2 SQIVND (reference sequence). For the CDR3, the DNA is TGTGCCAGTAGTATTTCGGGGAGGGGAGACAATCAGCCCCAGCATTTT. The encoded protein is CASSISGRGDNQPQHF.

In its sample, this clone was seen once. The chain is built from TRBV27 and TRBJ2-7, with TRBD1 as a possible D gene (5 bases). The CDR3 is 15 residues long. The germline V gene encodes CDR1 MNHEY and CDR2 SMNVEV (reference sequence). The V and J ends lost 5 bases and 2 bases respectively, with 16 bases between them. The DNA for the CDR3 is TGTGCCAGCAGTAGGAGAACAGGTCAGACCTACGAGCAGTACTTC. Protein product: CASSRRTGQTYEQYF.

The chain links TRBV3-1 (or the pseudogene TRBV3-2) to TRBJ2-5; 8 positions match TRBD2. Unmatched junction bases numbered 3, after V lost 9 bases and J lost 0 bases. The CDR3 has 13 amino acids. CDR1 is LGHDT, CDR2 YNNKEL, per germline (reference sequence). The CDR3 DNA follows: TGTGCCAGTGCGGGACTAGACCAAGAGACCCAGTACTTC. Amino acid sequence: CASAGLDQETQYF.

V and J are TRBV7-2 and TRBJ2-7; tentative D call: TRBD1 (7 bases). Per the germline V gene, CDR1 is SGHTA and CDR2 is FQGNSA. Trimming cost V 1 base and J 3 bases, with 10 bases left between them. The CDR3 contains 14 residues. As DNA, the CDR3 is TGTGCCAGCAGCTTAGTTCAGGGGGGCTACGAGCAGTACTTC. This gives the protein CASSLVQGGYEQYF.

This clone appeared a few times. The gene calls are TRBV7-9 and TRBJ1-2; TRBD1 matches at 7 bases. This CDR3 comprises 15 residues. The germline V gene has CDR1 SEHNR and CDR2 FQNEAQ (reference sequence). Trimming at V came to 1 base and at J to 7 bases, leaving 9 bases not matched to a gene. The CDR3 loop reads CASSLDRGRASGYTF. For the CDR3, the DNA is TGTGCCAGCAGCTTAGACAGGGGAAGGGCTAGTGGCTACACCTTC.

The rearrangement links TRBV5-8 to TRBJ2-7, with a tentative D call TRBD2 (5 bases). Trimming took 3 bases from V and 6 from J, leaving 19 bases between them. This CDR3 contains 15 residues. The germline CDR1 and CDR2 sequences are SGHTS and YDEGEE. In nucleotides, the CDR3 is TGTGCCAGCAGCTCCCCGGTGGGCGGACTCGGCGAGCAGTACTTC. Its protein is CASSSPVGGLGEQYF.

The chain employs TRBV2 and TRBJ2-3, with 11 nucleotides matching TRBD2. V dropped 4 bases and J dropped 4; count of bases not matched to a gene: 19. The length of the CDR3 is 20 residues. Germline loops: CDR1 SNHLY, CDR2 FYNNEI. In nucleotides, the CDR3 is TGTGCCAGCAGTGTATCGGTGGGTAGCGGGGGGGCACAGGACCCAGATACGCAGTATTTT. Translating it yields CASSVSVGSGGAQDPDTQYF.

V gene TRBV9 combines with J gene TRBJ2-1; 8 bases are a match to TRBD2. The ends lost 2 bases at V and 7 bases at J; junction bases unmatched: 14. Germline-derived CDR1 and CDR2 are SGDLS and YYNGEE. The CDR3 runs to 17 residues. CDR3 sequence: CASSVPTGGGAQNEQFF. In DNA form, the CDR3 reads TGTGCCAGCAGCGTTCCGACGGGAGGGGGGGCTCAAAATGAGCAGTTCTTC.

V and J are TRBV5-1 and TRBJ2-3, with TRBD2 matching over 15 bases. This CDR3 contains 15 residues. J gave up 4 bases and V 7 bases, and 4 bases lay outside the gene matches. In germline, CDR1 is SGHRS, CDR2 YFSETQ. The CDR3 loop is CASSRTSGGADTQYF. The CDR3 nucleotides read TGCGCCAGCTCTCGGACTAGCGGGGGGGCAGATACGCAGTATTTT.